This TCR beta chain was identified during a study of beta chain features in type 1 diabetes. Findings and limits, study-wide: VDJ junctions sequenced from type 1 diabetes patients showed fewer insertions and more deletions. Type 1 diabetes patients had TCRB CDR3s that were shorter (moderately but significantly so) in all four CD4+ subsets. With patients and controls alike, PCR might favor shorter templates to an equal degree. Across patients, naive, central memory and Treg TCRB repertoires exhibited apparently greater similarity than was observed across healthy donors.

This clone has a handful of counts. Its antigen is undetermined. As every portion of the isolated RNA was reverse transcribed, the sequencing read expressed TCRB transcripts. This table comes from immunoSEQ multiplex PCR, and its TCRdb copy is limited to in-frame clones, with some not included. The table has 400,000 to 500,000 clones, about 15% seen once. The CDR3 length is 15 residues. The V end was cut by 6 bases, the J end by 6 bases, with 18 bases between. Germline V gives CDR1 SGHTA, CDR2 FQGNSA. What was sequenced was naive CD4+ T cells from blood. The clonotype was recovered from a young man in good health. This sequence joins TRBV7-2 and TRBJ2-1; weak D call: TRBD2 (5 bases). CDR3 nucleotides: TGTGCCAGCAGACCACCGGGATCCCGGGCCAATGAGCAGTTCTTC. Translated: CASRPPGSRANEQFF. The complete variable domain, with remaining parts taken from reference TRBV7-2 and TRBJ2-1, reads GAGVSQSPSNKVTEKGKDVELRCDPISGHTALYWYRQSLGQGLEFLIYFQGNSAPDKSGLPSDRFSAERTGGSVSTLTIQRTQQEDSAVYLCASRPPGSRANEQFFGPGTRLTVL.